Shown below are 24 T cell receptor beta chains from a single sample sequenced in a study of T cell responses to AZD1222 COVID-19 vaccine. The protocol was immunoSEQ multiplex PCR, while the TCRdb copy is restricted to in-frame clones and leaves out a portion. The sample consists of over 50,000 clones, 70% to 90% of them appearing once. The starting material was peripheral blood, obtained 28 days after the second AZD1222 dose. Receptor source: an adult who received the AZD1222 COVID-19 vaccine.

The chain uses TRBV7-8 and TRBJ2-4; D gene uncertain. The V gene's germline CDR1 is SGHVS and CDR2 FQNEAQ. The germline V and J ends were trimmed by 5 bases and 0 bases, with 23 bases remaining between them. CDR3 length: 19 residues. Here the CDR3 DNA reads TGTGCCAGCAGCCTCAAACGGGCAAGGGATATCCTAGCCAAAAACATTCAGTACTTC. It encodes CASSLKRARDILAKNIQYF. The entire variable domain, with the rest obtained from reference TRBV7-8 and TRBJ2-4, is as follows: GAGVSQSPRYKVAKRGQDVALRCDPISGHVSLFWYQQALGQGPEFLTYFQNEAQLDKSGLPSDRFFAERPEGSVSTLKIQRTQQEDSAVYLCASSLKRARDILAKNIQYFGAGTRLSVL.

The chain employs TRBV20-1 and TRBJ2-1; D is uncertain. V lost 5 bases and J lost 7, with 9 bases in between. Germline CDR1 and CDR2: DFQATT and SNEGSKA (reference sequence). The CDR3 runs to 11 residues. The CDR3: CSAFSRNEQFF. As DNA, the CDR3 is TGCAGTGCTTTTAGTCGGAATGAGCAGTTCTTC.

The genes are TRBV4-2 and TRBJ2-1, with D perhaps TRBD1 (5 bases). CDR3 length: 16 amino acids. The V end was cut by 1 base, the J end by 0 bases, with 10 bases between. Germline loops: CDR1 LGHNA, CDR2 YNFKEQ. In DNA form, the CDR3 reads TGTGCCAGCAGCCAAGTAGGGGCAAGCTCCTACAATGAGCAGTTCTTC. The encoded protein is CASSQVGASSYNEQFF.

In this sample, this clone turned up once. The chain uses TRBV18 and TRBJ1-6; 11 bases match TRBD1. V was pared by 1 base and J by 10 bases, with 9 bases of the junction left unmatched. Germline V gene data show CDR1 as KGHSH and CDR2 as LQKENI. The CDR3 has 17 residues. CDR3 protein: CASSPLGQGATGSPLHF. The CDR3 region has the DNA TGTGCCAGCTCACCACTCGGACAGGGGGCGACGGGATCACCCCTCCACTTT.

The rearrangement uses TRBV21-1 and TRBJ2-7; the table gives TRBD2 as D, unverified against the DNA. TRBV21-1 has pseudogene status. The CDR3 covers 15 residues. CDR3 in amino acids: CAPNEKRKSSYEQYF. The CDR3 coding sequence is TGTGCCCCGAACGAAAAGAGAAAGAGCTCCTACGAGCAGTACTTC.

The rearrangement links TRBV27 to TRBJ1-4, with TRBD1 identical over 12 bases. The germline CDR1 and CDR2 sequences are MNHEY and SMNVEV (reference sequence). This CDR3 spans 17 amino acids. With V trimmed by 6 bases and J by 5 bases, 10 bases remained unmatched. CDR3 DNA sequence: TGTGCCAGCAGCGTACGGGGGACAGGGGGCTTCAATGAAAAACTGTTTTTT. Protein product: CASSVRGTGGFNEKLFF.

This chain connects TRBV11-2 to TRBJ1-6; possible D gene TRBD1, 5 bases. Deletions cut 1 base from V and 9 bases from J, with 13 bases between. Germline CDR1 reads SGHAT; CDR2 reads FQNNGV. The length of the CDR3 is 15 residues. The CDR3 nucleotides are TGTGCCAGCAGCTTAGTGGGGGGGTCCGGTTCACCCCTCCACTTT. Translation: CASSLVGGSGSPLHF.

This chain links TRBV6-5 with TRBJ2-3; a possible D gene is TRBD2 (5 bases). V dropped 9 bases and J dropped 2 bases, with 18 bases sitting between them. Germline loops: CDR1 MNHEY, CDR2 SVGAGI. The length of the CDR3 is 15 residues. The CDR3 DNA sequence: TGTGCCAGGGTTCAACGCCGGAGGCACACAGATACGCAGTATTTT. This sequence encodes CARVQRRRHTDTQYF.

Here the CDR3 reads CASSRAYMADTQYF. In DNA form, the CDR3 reads TGTGCCAGCAGTCGTGCCTACATGGCAGATACGCAGTATTTT. The V and J genes are TRBV2 and TRBJ2-3; D call uncertain. This CDR3 has 14 residues. V was pared by 5 bases and J by 4 bases, with 13 bases between. CDR1 and CDR2 (germline): SNHLY, FYNNEI.

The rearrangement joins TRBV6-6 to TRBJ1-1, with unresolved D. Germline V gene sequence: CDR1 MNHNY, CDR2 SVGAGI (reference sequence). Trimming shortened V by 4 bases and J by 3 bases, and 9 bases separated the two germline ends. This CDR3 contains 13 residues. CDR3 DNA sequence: TGTGCCAGCAGTTCCAACTCAGACACTGAAGCTTTCTTT. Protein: CASSSNSDTEAFF.

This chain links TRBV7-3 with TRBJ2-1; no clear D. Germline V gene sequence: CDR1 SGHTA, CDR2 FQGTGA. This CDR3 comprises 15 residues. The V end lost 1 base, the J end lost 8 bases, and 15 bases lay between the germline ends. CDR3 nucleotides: TGTGCCAGCAGCTTAAATCTAGGGCTATTCCATGAGCAGTTCTTC. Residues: CASSLNLGLFHEQFF.

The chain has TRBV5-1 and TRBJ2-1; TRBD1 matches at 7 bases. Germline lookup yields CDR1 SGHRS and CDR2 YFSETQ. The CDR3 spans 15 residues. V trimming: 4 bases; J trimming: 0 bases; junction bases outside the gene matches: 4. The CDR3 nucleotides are TGCGCCAGCAGCCGAGGGGACAGCTCCTACAATGAGCAGTTCTTC. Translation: CASSRGDSSYNEQFF.

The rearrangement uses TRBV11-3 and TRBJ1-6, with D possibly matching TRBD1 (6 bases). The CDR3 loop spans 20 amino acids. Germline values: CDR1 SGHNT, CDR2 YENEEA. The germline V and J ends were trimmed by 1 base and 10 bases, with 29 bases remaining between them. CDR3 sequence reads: CASSLVLCRGRECAGSPLHF. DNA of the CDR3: TGTGCCAGCAGCTTAGTGTTGTGCCGGGGGCGCGAGTGTGCGGGGTCACCCCTCCACTTT.

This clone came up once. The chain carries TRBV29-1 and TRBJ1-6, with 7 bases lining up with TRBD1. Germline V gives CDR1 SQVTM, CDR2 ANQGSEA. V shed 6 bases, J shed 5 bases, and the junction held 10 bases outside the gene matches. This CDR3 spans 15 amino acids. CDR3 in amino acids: CSVTIGQANNSPLHF. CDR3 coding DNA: TGCAGCGTGACGATCGGACAGGCAAATAATTCACCCCTCCACTTT.

In nucleotides, the CDR3 is TGTGCCAGCAGCGGGGGCCCAGGTGGAACATATAATTCACCCCTCCACTTT. It encodes CASSGGPGGTYNSPLHF. The rearrangement joins TRBV7-2 to TRBJ1-6; D is possibly TRBD1 (6 bases). Trimming shortened V by 5 bases and J by 4 bases, and 18 bases separated the two germline ends. CDR1 and CDR2 (germline): SGHTA, FQGNSA. This CDR3 spans 17 amino acids.

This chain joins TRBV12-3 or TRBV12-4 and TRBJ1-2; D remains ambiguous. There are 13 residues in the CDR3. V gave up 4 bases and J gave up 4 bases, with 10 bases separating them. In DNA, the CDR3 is TGTGCCAGCAGTTCATCCGCAGTCTATGGCTACACCTTC. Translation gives CASSSSAVYGYTF.

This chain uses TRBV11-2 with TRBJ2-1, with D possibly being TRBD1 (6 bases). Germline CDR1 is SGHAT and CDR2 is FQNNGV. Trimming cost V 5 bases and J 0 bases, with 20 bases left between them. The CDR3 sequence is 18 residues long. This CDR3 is CASSQDLGQPLSYNEQFF. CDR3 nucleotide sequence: TGTGCCAGCAGCCAGGATTTGGGACAACCCCTCTCCTACAATGAGCAGTTCTTC.

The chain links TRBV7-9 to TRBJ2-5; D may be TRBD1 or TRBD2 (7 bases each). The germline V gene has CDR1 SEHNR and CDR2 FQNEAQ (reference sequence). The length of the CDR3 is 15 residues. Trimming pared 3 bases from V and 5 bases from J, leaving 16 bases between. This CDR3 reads CASSFLNRGGETQYF. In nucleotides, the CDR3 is TGTGCCAGCAGCTTCCTTAACAGGGGAGGGGAGACCCAGTACTTC.

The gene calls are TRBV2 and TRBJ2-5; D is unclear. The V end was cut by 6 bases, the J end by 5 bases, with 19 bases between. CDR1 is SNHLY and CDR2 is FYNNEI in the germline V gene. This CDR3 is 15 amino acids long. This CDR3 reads CASRAGPLGLETQYF. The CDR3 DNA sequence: TGTGCCAGCAGGGCCGGGCCCTTAGGGTTGGAGACCCAGTACTTC. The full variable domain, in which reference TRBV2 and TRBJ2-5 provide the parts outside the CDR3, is EPEVTQTPSHQVTQMGQEVILRCVPISNHLYFYWYRQILGQKVEFLVSFYNNEISEKSEIFDDQFSVERPDGSNFTLKIRSTKLEDSAMYFCASRAGPLGLETQYFGPGTRLLVL.

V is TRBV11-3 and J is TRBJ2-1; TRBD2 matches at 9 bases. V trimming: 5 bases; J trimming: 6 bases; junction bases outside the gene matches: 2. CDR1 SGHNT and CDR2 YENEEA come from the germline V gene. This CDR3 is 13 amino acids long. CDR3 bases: TGTGCCAGCAGCCGACTAGCGGTCAATGAGCAGTTCTTC. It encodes CASSRLAVNEQFF.

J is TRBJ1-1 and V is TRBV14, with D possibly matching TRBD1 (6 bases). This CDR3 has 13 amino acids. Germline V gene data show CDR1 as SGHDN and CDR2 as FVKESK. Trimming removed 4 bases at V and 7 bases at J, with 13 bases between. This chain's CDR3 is CASSLADRVEAFF. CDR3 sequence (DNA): TGTGCCAGCAGCCTAGCGGACAGAGTTGAAGCTTTCTTT.

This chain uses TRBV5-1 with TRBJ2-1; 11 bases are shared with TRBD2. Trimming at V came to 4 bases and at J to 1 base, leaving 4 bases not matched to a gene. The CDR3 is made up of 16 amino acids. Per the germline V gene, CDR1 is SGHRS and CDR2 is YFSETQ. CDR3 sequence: CASSATSGTSYNEQFF. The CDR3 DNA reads TGCGCCAGCAGCGCGACTAGCGGGACTTCCTACAATGAGCAGTTCTTC. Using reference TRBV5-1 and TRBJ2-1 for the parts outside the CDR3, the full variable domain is KAGVTQTPRYLIKTRGQQVTLSCSPISGHRSVSWYQQTPGQGLQFLFEYFSETQRNKGNFPGRFSGRQFSNSRSEMNVSTLELGDSALYLCASSATSGTSYNEQFFGPGTRLTVL.

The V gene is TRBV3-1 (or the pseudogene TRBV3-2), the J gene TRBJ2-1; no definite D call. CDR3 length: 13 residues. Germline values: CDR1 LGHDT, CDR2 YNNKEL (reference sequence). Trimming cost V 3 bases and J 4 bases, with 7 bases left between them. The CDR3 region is CASSHVGYNEQFF. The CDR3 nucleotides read TGTGCCAGCAGCCATGTGGGGTACAATGAGCAGTTCTTC.

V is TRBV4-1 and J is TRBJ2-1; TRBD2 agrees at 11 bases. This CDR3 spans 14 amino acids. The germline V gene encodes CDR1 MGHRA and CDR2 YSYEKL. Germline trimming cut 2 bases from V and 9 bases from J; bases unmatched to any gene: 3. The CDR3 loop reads CASSQTSGSFEQFF. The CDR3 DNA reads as TGCGCCAGCAGCCAAACTAGCGGGAGTTTTGAGCAGTTCTTC.